Listed here are 9 T cell receptor beta chains from one sample, sequenced in a study of beta chain features in type 1 diabetes. Isolated RNA was reverse transcribed in full, so expressed TCRB transcripts were sequenced. The method was immunoSEQ multiplex PCR; TCRdb's version includes in-frame clones alone and lacks a portion of them. The data contain around 250,000 clones, 13% to 15% of them singletons. Sample: naive CD4+ T cells from blood. The receptors derive from a middle-aged woman in good health.

This clone was found a few times. This chain uses TRBV28 with TRBJ1-2; maybe TRBD1 (5 bases). The CDR3 is 14 residues long. Germline values: CDR1 MDHEN, CDR2 SYDVKM. V lost 8 bases, J lost 5 bases, and 18 bases lay in between. The CDR3 coding sequence is TGTGCCAGCCTCGCGGGGCGAGCGACATATGGCTACACCTTC. Its translation: CASLAGRATYGYTF.

As regards this clone: Other nucleotide sequences from this sample produce the same CDR3. This sequence joins TRBV18 and TRBJ2-7; D gene unclear. This CDR3 is built from 13 residues. Germline assignment: CDR1 KGHSH and CDR2 LQKENI. V shed 3 bases and J shed 6 bases, with 12 bases lying between them. In DNA form, the CDR3 reads TGTGCCAGCTCACCTCAAGACCGAGGCGAGCAGTACTTC. Translating gives CASSPQDRGEQYF.

This clone occurred a few times. V and J are TRBV10-2 and TRBJ1-3; D may be TRBD1 (5 bases). CDR1 and CDR2 from the germline V gene are WSHSY and SAAADI. The length of the CDR3 is 12 residues. V was shortened by 8 bases and J by 9 bases, with 14 bases between the two germline ends. In DNA form, the CDR3 reads TGCGCCAGCGGAGCGGGACCCGCCACCATATATTTT. Encoded protein: CASGAGPATIYF.

This clone was seen only a few times. The V call is TRBV9, the J call TRBJ1-5; weak D call: TRBD1 (5 bases). Germline CDR1 is SGDLS and CDR2 is YYNGEE. V dropped 2 bases and J dropped 6 bases, with 15 bases sitting between them. This CDR3 comprises 15 residues. CDR3 coding DNA: TGTGCCAGCAGCGTTGGGGCATCATTATCTCAGCCCCAGCATTTT. Protein sequence: CASSVGASLSQPQHF.

As to this clone: An end of the junction differs from the germline gene, which may be a read error. The rearrangement links TRBV7-9 to TRBJ1-5; maybe TRBD1 (6 bases). The CDR3 extends over 15 amino acids. Germline values: CDR1 SEHNR, CDR2 FQNEAQ (reference sequence). The CDR3 DNA reads as TGTGCCAGCAGCACCGACGGACAGTACAATCAACCCCAGCATTTT. It yields the protein CASSTDGQYNQPQHF.

The table lists this clone with a count of one. No DNA is shown, since the ends of the CDR3 on it are uncertain; the CDR3 is the one TCRdb lists. V and J are TRBV9 and TRBJ1-1. Germline V gene lookup returns CDR1 SGDLS and CDR2 YYNGEE. Counting both end residues, the CDR3 totals 13 amino acids. This CDR3 reads CASSVGEGTEVFF.

The V call is TRBV30, the J call TRBJ1-6; D may be TRBD1 (6 bases). This CDR3 region has 12 residues. CDR1 GTSNPN and CDR2 SVGIG come from the germline V gene (reference sequence). The V end lost 3 bases, the J end lost 14 bases, and 14 bases lay between the germline ends. In nucleotides, the CDR3 is TGTGCCTGGAGACAGGGTTTTCCGACCCTCCACTTT. Translated: CAWRQGFPTLHF.

The chain carries TRBV18 and TRBJ1-2; the D gene is possibly TRBD1 (5 bases). V gave up 3 bases and J gave up 5 bases, with 13 bases separating them. Germline CDR1 KGHSH, CDR2 LQKENI. This CDR3 contains 14 residues. CDR3 protein: CASSPMGLDYGYTF. CDR3 DNA sequence: TGTGCCAGCTCACCGATGGGGCTGGATTATGGCTACACCTTC.

This clone was recorded a few times. The V and J genes are TRBV15 and TRBJ2-1; weak D call: TRBD2 (6 bases). Per the germline V gene, CDR1 is LNHNV and CDR2 is YYDKDF (reference sequence). This CDR3 region has 13 residues. V lost 0 bases and J lost 9, with 9 bases in between. CDR3 in amino acids: CATSRDVGGEQFF. CDR3 bases: TGTGCCACCAGCAGAGATGTGGGGGGTGAGCAGTTCTTC. Variable domain in full (rest from reference TRBV15 and TRBJ2-1): DAMVIQNPRYQVTQFGKPVTLSCSQTLNHNVMYWYQQKSSQAPKLLFHYYDKDFNNEADTPDNFQSRRPNTSFCFLDIRSPGLGDTAMYLCATSRDVGGEQFFGPGTRLTVL.